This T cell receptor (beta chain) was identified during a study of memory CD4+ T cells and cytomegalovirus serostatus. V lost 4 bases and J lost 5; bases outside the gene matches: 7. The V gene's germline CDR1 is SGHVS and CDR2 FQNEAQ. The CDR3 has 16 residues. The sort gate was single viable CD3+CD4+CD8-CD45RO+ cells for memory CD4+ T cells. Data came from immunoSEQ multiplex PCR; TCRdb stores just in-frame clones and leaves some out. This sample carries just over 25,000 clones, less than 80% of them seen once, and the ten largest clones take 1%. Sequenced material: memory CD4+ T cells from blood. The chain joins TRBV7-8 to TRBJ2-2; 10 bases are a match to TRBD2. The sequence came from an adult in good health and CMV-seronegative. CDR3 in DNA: TGTGCCAGCAGCTCGGGGGCTAGCGGGAGTACCGGGGAGCTGTTTTTT. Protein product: CASSSGASGSTGELFF.